The present entry profiles one TCR beta chain with its context. Its specificity is unknown. The sample is drawn from a study of T cell repertoires in ileal Crohn's disease. Study overall: All patients had surgery for stricturing (about 60%) or penetrating (about 39%) disease. The study's findings and limits: Mucosal expansions were suggested to be mainly CD8 T cells.

The CDR3 sequence is 15 residues long. V shed 0 bases and J 7 bases; nucleotides not matched to a gene: 3. The germline CDR1 and CDR2 sequences are MGHRA and YSYEKL. Using immunoSEQ multiplex PCR, the repertoire was profiled, and TCRdb retains in-frame clones only, with some absent. The sample shows about 11,000 clones, 70% to 80% of them seen only once. Time point indicated: neoterminal ileum biopsy at postoperative endoscopy, about 6 months after surgery. This receptor was identified in an adult with Crohn's disease. V is TRBV4-1 and J is TRBJ1-6, with TRBD1 matching 7 bases. The source material was ileal tissue. The CDR3 DNA reads TGCGCCAGCAGCCAAGATTCAGGGGGGAATTCACCCCTCCACTTT. It is translated as CASSQDSGGNSPLHF.